The clone carrying this TCR beta chain was counted many times. Per germline, CDR1 SEHNR and CDR2 FQNEAQ (reference sequence). V gave up 2 bases and J gave up 0 bases; unmatched junction bases: 3. This CDR3 has 15 residues. This sample stems from a study of T cell responses to AZD1222 COVID-19 vaccine. TCRdb keeps only in-frame clones here, not all; method: immunoSEQ multiplex PCR. The data hold about 110,000 clones, with 80% to 85% observed a single time. The V and J genes are TRBV7-9 and TRBJ2-7, with 8 bases lining up with TRBD1. Material: peripheral blood, obtained on day 0 of AZD1222 vaccination. The clonotype originates from an adult in good health. This CDR3 is CASSLNRGNSYEQYF. CDR3 sequence (DNA): TGTGCCAGCAGCTTAAACAGGGGGAACTCCTACGAGCAGTACTTC.